These T cell receptor beta chains were read from a single sample in a study of cytomegalovirus exposure and HLA in healthy donors. The method was immunoSEQ multiplex PCR; TCRdb's version includes in-frame clones alone and lacks a portion of them. This table holds roughly 54,000 clones, approximately 82% found once. The sequenced sample consisted of PBMCs. Every receptor here comes from a man aged 50-60 years in good health and CMV-seronegative. CDR3s include the opening cysteine and the closing phenylalanine or tryptophan. A D gene is named only where the DNA matches it firmly. Clone size is given for some rows only: seen once, a few or many times, or a class if the clone is expanded.

once,TRBD1,TRBJ2-6,TRBV28,CASRGQESLAGANVLTF,TGTGCCAGCAGAGGACAGGAAAGCCTTGCGGGGGCCAACGTCCTGACTTTC
NA,NA,TRBJ2-3,TRBV9,CASDQRGGGRDTQYF,TGTGCCAGCGATCAAAGAGGAGGGGGCAGGGATACGCAGTATTTT
NA,NA,TRBJ2-3,TRBV15,CATSRDAGITDTQYF,TGTGCCACCAGCAGAGATGCGGGAATCACAGATACGCAGTATTTT
once,NA,TRBJ1-2,TRBV9,CASSVDVRANYGYTF,TGTGCCAGCAGCGTAGATGTGAGGGCCAACTATGGCTACACCTTC
NA,NA,TRBJ1-5,TRBV28,CASSGTLVGNQPQHF,TGTGCCAGCAGCGGGACTTTAGTTGGCAATCAGCCCCAGCATTTT
NA,NA,TRBJ2-1,TRBV5-4,CASSNSGSAAYNEQFF,TGTGCCAGCAGCAACTCAGGGTCAGCCGCCTACAATGAGCAGTTCTTC
NA,NA,TRBJ2-7,TRBV2,CASHQGGLLYEQYF,TGTGCCAGCCACCAGGGTGGATTGCTCTACGAGCAGTACTTC
NA,TRBD2,TRBJ2-3,TRBV6-1,CASRLTSGVTDTQYF,TGTGCCAGCAGGCTGACTAGCGGGGTCACAGATACGCAGTATTTT
once,TRBD1,TRBJ1-1,TRBV18,CASSPPSHRGTEAFF,TGTGCCAGCTCACCACCATCCCACAGGGGCACTGAAGCTTTCTTT
NA,NA,TRBJ2-3,TRBV5-6,CASSFSGGTDTQYF,TGTGCCAGCAGCTTCTCGGGGGGCACAGATACGCAGTATTTT
NA,TRBD1,TRBJ1-2,TRBV7-9,CASSTLPGTVGTGYTF,TGTGCCAGCAGCACCCTTCCCGGGACAGTTGGTACTGGCTACACCTTC
NA,NA,TRBJ2-5,TRBV7-8,CASSFRETQYF,TGTGCCAGCAGCTTCCGGGAGACCCAGTACTTC
NA,TRBD1,TRBJ1-1,TRBV4-1,CASSHAPQGVNTEAFF,TGCGCCAGCAGCCATGCCCCTCAGGGGGTGAACACTGAAGCTTTCTTT
few,NA,TRBJ2-7,TRBV10-1,CASSEFGSSYEQYF,TGCGCCAGCAGTGAGTTCGGGAGCTCCTACGAGCAGTACTTC
NA,TRBD2,TRBJ2-1,TRBV25-1,CASSDYSGGGPEQFF,TGTGCCAGCAGTGATTATAGCGGGGGGGGCCCAGAGCAGTTCTTC
NA,NA,TRBJ2-5,TRBV4-3,CASSQVGGALETQYF,TGCGCCAGCAGCCAAGTAGGGGGGGCCCTTGAGACCCAGTACTTC
NA,TRBD1,TRBJ2-2,TRBV5-4,CASSEGQGAAGELFF,TGTGCCAGCAGCGAGGGACAGGGGGCAGCCGGGGAGCTGTTTTTT